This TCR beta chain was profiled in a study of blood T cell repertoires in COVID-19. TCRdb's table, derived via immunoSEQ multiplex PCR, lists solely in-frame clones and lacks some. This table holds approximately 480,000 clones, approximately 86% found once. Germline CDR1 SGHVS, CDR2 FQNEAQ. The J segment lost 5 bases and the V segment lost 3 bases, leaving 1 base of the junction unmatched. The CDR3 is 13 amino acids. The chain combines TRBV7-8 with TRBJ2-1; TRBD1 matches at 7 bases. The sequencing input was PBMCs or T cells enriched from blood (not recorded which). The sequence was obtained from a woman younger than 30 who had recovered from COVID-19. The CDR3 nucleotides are TGTGCCAGCAGCTTCGACAGGGACAATGAGCAGTTCTTC. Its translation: CASSFDRDNEQFF.